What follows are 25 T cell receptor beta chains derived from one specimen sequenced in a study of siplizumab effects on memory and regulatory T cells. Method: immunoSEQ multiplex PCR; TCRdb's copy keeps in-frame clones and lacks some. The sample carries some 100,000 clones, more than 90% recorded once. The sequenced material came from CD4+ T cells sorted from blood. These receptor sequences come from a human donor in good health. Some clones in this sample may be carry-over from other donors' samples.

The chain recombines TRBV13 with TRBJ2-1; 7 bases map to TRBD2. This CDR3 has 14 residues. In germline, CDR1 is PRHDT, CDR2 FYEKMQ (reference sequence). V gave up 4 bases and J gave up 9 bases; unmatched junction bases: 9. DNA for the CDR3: TGTGCCAGCAGCTCTGCGGGGGTTATGGGTGAGCAGTTCTTC. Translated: CASSSAGVMGEQFF.

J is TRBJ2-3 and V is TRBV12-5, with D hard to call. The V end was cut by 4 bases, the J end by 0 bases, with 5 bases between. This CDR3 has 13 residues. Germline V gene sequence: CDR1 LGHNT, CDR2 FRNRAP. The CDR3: CASGSPSTDTQYF. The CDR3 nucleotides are TGTGCTAGTGGTTCCCCGAGCACAGATACGCAGTATTTT.

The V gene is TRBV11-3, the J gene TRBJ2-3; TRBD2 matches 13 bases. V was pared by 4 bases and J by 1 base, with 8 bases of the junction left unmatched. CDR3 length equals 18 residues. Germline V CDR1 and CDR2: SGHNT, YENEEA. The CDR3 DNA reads TGTGCCAGCAGCTCTGGACTAGCGGGAGATAGCGGCACAGATACGCAGTATTTT. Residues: CASSSGLAGDSGTDTQYF.

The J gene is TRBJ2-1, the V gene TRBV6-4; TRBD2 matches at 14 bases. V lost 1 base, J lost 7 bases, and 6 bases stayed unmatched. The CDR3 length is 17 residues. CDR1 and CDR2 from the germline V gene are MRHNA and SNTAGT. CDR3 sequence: CASSDLPTSGRANEQFF. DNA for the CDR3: TGTGCCAGCAGTGACTTACCGACTAGCGGGAGGGCGAATGAGCAGTTCTTC.

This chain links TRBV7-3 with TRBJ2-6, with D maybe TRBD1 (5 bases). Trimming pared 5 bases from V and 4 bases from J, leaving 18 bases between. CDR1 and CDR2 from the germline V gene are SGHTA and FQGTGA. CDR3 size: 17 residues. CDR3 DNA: TGTGCCAGCAGCCCTCCGTCAGGGCGTGCCGGGGCCAACGTCCTGACTTTC. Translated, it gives CASSPPSGRAGANVLTF.

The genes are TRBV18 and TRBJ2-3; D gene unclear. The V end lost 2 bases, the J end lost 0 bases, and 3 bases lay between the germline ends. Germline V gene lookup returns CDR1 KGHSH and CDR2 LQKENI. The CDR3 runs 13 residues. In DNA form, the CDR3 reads TGTGCCAGCTCACCAACCAGCACAGATACGCAGTATTTT. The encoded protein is CASSPTSTDTQYF. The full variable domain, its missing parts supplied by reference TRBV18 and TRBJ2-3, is NAGVMQNPRHLVRRRGQEARLRCSPMKGHSHVYWYRQLPEEGLKFMVYLQKENIIDESGMPKERFSAEFPKEGPSILRIQQVVRGDSAAYFCASSPTSTDTQYFGPGTRLTVL.

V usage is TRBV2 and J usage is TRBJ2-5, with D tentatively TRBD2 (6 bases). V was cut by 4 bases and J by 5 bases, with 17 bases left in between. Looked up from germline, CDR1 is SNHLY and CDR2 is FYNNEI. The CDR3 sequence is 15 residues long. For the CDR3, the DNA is TGTGCCAGCAGTGTAGGACCTAACGGAGGGGAGACCCAGTACTTC. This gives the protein CASSVGPNGGETQYF.

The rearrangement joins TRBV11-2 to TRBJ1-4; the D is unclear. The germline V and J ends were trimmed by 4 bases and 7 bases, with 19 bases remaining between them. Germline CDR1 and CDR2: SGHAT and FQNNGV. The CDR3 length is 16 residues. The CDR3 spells CASSSLERPESEKLFF. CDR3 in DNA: TGTGCCAGCAGCTCCCTAGAGAGGCCCGAGAGTGAAAAACTGTTTTTT.

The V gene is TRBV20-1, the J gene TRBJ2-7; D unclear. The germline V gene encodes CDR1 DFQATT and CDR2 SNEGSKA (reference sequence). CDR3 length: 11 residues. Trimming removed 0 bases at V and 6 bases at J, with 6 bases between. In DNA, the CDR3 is TGCAGTGCTAGAGATTTCCCCGAGCAGTACTTC. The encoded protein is CSARDFPEQYF.

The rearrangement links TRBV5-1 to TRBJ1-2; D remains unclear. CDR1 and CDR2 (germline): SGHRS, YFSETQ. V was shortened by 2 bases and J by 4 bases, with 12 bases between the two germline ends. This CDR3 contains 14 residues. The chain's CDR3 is CASSFDGRIYGYTF. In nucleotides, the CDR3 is TGCGCCAGCAGCTTTGACGGACGGATCTATGGCTACACCTTC.

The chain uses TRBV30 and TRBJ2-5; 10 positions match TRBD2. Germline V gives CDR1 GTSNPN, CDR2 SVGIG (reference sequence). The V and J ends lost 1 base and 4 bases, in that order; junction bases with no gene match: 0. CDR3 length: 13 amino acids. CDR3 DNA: TGTGCCTGGAGTGGACTAGCGGGAGAGACCCAGTACTTC. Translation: CAWSGLAGETQYF.

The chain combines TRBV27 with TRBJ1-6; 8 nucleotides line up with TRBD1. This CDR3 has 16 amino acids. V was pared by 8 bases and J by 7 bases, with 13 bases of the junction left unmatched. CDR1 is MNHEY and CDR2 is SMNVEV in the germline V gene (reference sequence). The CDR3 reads CASRSQGASGNSPLHF. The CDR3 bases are TGTGCCAGCCGAAGTCAGGGGGCGTCCGGGAATTCACCCCTCCACTTT.

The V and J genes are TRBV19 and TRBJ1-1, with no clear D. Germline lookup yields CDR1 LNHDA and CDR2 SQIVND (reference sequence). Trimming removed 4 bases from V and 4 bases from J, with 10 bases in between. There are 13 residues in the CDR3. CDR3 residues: CASSKDRGTEAFF. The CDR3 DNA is TGTGCCAGTAGTAAGGATCGGGGCACTGAAGCTTTCTTT.

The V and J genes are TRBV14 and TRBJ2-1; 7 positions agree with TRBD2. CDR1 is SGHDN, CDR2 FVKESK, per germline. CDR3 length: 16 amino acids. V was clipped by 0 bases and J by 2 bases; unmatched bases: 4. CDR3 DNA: TGTGCCAGCAGCCAAGATTTTCGGGGGGCCTACAATGAGCAGTTCTTC. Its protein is CASSQDFRGAYNEQFF.

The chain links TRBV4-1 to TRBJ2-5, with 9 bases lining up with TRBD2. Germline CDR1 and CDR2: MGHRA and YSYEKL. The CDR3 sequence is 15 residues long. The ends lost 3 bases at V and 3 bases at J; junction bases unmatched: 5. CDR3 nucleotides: TGCGCCAGCAGCCACGTGGGACTAGCAGAAGAGACCCAGTACTTC. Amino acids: CASSHVGLAEETQYF.

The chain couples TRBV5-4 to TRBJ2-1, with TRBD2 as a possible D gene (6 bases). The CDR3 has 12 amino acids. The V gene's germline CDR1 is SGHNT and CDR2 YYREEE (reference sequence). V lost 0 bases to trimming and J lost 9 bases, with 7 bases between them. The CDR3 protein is CASSLGGGEQFF. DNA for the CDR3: TGTGCCAGCAGCTTGGGGGGAGGTGAGCAGTTCTTC.

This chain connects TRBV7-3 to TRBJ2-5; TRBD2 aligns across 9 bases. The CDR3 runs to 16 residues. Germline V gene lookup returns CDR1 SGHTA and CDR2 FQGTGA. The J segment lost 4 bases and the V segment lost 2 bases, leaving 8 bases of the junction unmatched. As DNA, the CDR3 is TGTGCCAGCAGCTTAGGCGGTAGCGGGAGTGGAGAGACCCAGTACTTC. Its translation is CASSLGGSGSGETQYF.

CDR3 in amino acids: CAWSARADYGYTF. The CDR3 DNA reads as TGTGCCTGGAGTGCCAGGGCTGACTATGGCTACACCTTC. This sequence joins TRBV30 and TRBJ1-2; D possibly corresponds to TRBD1 (5 bases). CDR1 and CDR2 from the germline V gene are GTSNPN and SVGIG (reference sequence). V was cut by 1 base and J by 3 bases, with 9 bases left in between. This CDR3 contains 13 residues.

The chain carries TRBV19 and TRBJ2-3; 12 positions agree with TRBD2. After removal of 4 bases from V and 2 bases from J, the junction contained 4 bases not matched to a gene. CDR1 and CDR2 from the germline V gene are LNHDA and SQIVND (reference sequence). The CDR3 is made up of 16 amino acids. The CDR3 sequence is CASSTGLAGFTDTQYF. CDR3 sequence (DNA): TGTGCCAGTAGTACTGGACTAGCGGGATTCACAGATACGCAGTATTTT.

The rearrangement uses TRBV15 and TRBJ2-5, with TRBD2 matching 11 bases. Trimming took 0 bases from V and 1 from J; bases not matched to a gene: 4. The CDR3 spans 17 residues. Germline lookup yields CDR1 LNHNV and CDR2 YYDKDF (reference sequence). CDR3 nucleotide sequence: TGTGCCACCAGCAGAGATTTAGCGGGGGGGACCCAAGAGACCCAGTACTTC. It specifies CATSRDLAGGTQETQYF.

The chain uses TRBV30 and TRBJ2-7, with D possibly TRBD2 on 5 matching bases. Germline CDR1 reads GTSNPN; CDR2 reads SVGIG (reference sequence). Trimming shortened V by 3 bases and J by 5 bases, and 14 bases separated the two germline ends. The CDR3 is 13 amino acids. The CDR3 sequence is CAWRGRGSNEQYF. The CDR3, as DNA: TGTGCCTGGAGGGGTCGGGGAAGTAACGAGCAGTACTTC.

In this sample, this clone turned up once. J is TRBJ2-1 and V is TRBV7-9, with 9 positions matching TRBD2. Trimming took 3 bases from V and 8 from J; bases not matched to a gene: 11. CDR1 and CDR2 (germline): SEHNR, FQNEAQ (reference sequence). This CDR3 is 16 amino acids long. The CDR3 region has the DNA TGTGCCAGCAGCTTCCGTAGCGGGAGAGGGACGGATGAGCAGTTCTTC. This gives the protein CASSFRSGRGTDEQFF.

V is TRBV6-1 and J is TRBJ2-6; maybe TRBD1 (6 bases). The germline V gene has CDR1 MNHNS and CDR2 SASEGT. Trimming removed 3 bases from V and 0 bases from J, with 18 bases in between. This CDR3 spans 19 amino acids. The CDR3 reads CASSEYGQLTGSGANVLTF. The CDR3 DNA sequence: TGTGCCAGCAGTGAGTATGGACAGCTCACCGGCTCTGGGGCCAACGTCCTGACTTTC.

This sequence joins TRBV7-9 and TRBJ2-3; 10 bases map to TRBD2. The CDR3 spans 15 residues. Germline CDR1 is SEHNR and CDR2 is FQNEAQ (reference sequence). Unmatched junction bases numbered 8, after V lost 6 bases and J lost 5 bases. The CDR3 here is CASSPLAGGEDTQYF. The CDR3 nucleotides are TGTGCCAGCAGTCCTTTAGCGGGAGGTGAAGATACGCAGTATTTT.

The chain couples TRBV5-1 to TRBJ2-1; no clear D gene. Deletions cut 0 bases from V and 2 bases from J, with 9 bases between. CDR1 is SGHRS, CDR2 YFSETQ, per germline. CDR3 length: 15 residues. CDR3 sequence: CASSLVGSPYNEQFF. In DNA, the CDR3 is TGCGCCAGCAGCTTGGTGGGCAGCCCCTACAATGAGCAGTTCTTC.